The sequence of this T cell receptor beta chain was determined in a study of T cell repertoires in cytomegalovirus infection. On the study more broadly: Alongside well-studied HLA-B-restricted CMV epitopes, recently identified HLA-C-restricted CMV epitopes were also used. Public TCR beta signatures were indicative of both CMV infection and a matching HLA type. General observations from the study: Predominance within the ex vivo response was attributable to HLA-C-restricted CMV-specific TCR beta clonotypes. People with CMV and the relevant HLA were identified by cumulative public TCR beta family frequency.

The CDR3 is 17 residues long. V was trimmed by 1 base and J by 3 bases, leaving 18 bases between them. Germline CDR1 is SGDLS and CDR2 is YYNGEE. As concerns this clonotype: The antigen is unknown.

TCRdb independently ran MiXCR on the reads; one entry per CDR3 protein. The sample records about 830,000 distinct CDR3 sequences, roughly 33% being singletons. Sequencing was performed on cultured CD8+ T cells from PBMCs, taken from culture after CMV antigen stimulation. This chain joins TRBV9 and TRBJ2-3; perhaps TRBD1 as D (6 bases). The sequence was obtained from a human donor in good health (CMV status not recorded). Some clones in this sample may be carry-over from other donors' samples. The CDR3 is CASSVPLGQGPTDTQYF. In nucleotides, the CDR3 is TGTGCCAGCAGCGTACCCTTGGGGCAGGGGCCTACAGATACGCAGTATTTT.